The entry below gives a single TCR beta chain sequence along with its context. Its target is unknown. This record comes from a study of CXCR3-negative and CXCR3-positive naive CD8 T cells. Study observations and caveats: Memory cells differed in TRBV-TRBJ usage, but naive CXCR3-negative and CXCR3-positive cells had similar usage. Comparison of naive cells showed more hydrophobic TRB CDR3s in CXCR3-positive than in CXCR3-negative naive cells. Comparably high diversity was seen in both naive subsets, and much lower diversity in memory CD8+ cells.

The TRB cDNA libraries were prepared by 5' RACE with UMI labels. TCRdb reworked the 5' RACE reads into one entry per CDR3 protein, no DNA. Its table records 150,000 to 170,000 distinct CDR3 sequences. Those CD8+ T cells considered naive were CD45RO-CCR7+CD27+CD95-. Sequencing input: naive CXCR3+ CD8+ T cells from blood. Stated subset: CD45RO-CCR7+CD27+CD95- naive CD8+ T cells expressing CXCR3 (TNR3+). The source is a human donor in good health. Some clones in this sample may be carry-over from other donors' samples.

The CDR3 region is CSVMDSDYGYTF. V gene TRBV29-1 combines with J gene TRBJ1-2; TCRdb's D call of TRBD1 is untestable without DNA. Germline V lookup: CDR1 SQVTM, CDR2 ANQGSEA. There are 12 residues in the CDR3.